A selection of T cell receptor beta chains follows, all from one sample in a study of blood T cells in healthy people across ages. TCRdb re-called the 5' RACE reads with MiXCR, one entry per CDR3 protein. The profile shows hundreds of thousands of distinct CDR3 sequences, around 36% of them singletons. The specimen sequenced was blood. The receptors derive from a man between 18 and 29 years old in good health. The CDR3 runs from the conserved cysteine through the conserved F or W. Each record gives: J gene, V gene, CDR3 protein.

TRBJ1-2 | TRBV6-2/TRBV6-3 | CASSRTTYGYTF
TRBJ1-1 | TRBV15 | CATATGRDTEAFF
TRBJ1-3 | TRBV29-1 | CSVARFGGGNTIYF
TRBJ2-2 | TRBV6-5 | CASSYFPGTGELFF
TRBJ2-5 | TRBV7-2 | CASSDRLDLQETQYF
TRBJ1-2 | TRBV7-9 | CASSVEGVYGYTF
NA | TRBV9 | CASSVDPSGEPYEQYF
TRBJ2-1 | TRBV11-2 | CASSPWEGTYYNEQFF
TRBJ2-3 | TRBV7-7 | CASSPLGPDTQYF
TRBJ1-2 | TRBV2 | CTSTMTTEANYGYTF
TRBJ2-1 | TRBV7-2 | CASSSGTDQETQFF
TRBJ1-4 | TRBV2 | CATRDVRNEKLFF
TRBJ2-5 | TRBV7-9 | CASSSVPETQYF
TRBJ2-3 | TRBV12-3/TRBV12-4 | CASSRARYTDTQYF
TRBJ2-7 | TRBV12-3/TRBV12-4 | CASSMGTLREQYF
TRBJ2-7 | TRBV29-1 | CSVMDRGAWQYF
TRBJ1-5 | TRBV14 | CASSQANSGISNQPQHF
NA | TRBV20-1 | CSARGVAGVSFDYNEQYF
TRBJ2-1 | TRBV12-3/TRBV12-4 | CASSSTGGGRNEQFF
TRBJ1-4 | TRBV7-9 | CASSSGASATNEKLFF
TRBJ2-1 | TRBV7-3 | CASSLGTSGGYNEQFF
TRBJ2-1 | TRBV18 | CASSRESYNEQFF
TRBJ2-1 | TRBV7-2 | CASSKLAGDYNEQFF
TRBJ2-7 | TRBV10-3 | CATGVADLSYEQYF
TRBJ2-2 | TRBV5-1 | CASSLGSRANTGELFF
TRBJ1-2 | TRBV19 | CASSTGYSNYGYTF
TRBJ1-1 | TRBV2 | CASSDWSLSGTEAFF
TRBJ2-5 | TRBV4-1 | CASSQLPETQYF
TRBJ1-2 | TRBV5-1 | CASNPRTGTHYGYTF
TRBJ2-6 | TRBV9 | CASSVSGQRSGANVLTF
TRBJ2-5 | TRBV6-6 | CASTPRAKQETQYF
TRBJ2-7 | TRBV7-3 | CASSTGTGAGYEQYF
TRBJ1-1 | TRBV6-2/TRBV6-3 | CASCLQGYTEAFF
TRBJ1-1 | TRBV29-1 | CSVEEGSLTEAFF
TRBJ2-3 | TRBV27 | CASSIGQSTDTQYF
TRBJ2-1 | TRBV6-5 | CASSPNRFSPYNEQFF
TRBJ2-1 | TRBV7-2 | CASSLLGLVLHEQFF
TRBJ2-2 | TRBV6-5 | CASSPQGGENTGELFF
TRBJ2-2 | TRBV15 | CATSRATGEGGELFF
TRBJ2-6 | TRBV29-1 | CSVGGRANVLTF
TRBJ1-4 | TRBV4-3 | CASSQDSTDEKLFF
TRBJ2-3 | TRBV12-3/TRBV12-4 | CASSPHTTGADTEYF
TRBJ1-2 | TRBV7-2 | CASSVGSGSRYTF
TRBJ2-1 | TRBV28 | CASSPPGQAKFF
TRBJ1-1 | TRBV6-4 | CASREAEGINTEAFF
TRBJ2-3 | TRBV28 | CASSLTGILTDTQYF
TRBJ2-7 | TRBV7-2 | CASSPFNGNQYF
NA | TRBV20-1 | CSARDPGGEETQFF
TRBJ2-5 | TRBV5-1 | CASRVRGLQETQYF
TRBJ2-1 | TRBV12-3/TRBV12-4 | CASSLVDLGLAGYNKQFF
TRBJ2-3 | TRBV18 | CASSPLPVGDTTDTQYF
TRBJ2-3 | TRBV10-3 | CAISEGRGLGDTQYF
TRBJ1-4 | TRBV20-1 | CSARPGQPNEKLFF
TRBJ2-7 | TRBV10-3 | CAISDPVDYEQYF
TRBJ1-3 | TRBV12-3/TRBV12-4 | CASNIQGIRNTIYF
TRBJ2-1 | TRBV11-2 | CASSPDVVNEQFF
TRBJ2-7 | TRBV7-2 | CASSLASGGEQYF